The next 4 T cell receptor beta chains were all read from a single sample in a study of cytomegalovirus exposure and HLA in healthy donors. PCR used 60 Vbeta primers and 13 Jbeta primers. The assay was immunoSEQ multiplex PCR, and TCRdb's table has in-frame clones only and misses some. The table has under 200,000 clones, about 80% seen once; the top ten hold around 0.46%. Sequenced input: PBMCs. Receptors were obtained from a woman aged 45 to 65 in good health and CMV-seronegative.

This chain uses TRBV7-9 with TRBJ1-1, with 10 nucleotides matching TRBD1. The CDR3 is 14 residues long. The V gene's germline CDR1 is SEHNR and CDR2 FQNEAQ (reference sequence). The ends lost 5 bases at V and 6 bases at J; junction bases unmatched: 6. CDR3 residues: CASSTGTGVPEAFF. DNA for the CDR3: TGTGCCAGCAGCACCGGGACAGGGGTACCTGAAGCTTTCTTT.

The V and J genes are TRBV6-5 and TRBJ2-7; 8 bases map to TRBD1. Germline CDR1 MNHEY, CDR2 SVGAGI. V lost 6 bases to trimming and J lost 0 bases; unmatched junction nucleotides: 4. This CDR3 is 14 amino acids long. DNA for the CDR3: TGTGCCAGCAGGCGGACAGGGAGCTCCTACGAGCAGTACTTC. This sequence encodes CASRRTGSSYEQYF.

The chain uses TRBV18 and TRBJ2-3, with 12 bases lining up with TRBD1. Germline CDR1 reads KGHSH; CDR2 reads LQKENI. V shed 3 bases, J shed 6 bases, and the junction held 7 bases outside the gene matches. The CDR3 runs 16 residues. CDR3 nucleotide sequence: TGTGCCAGCTCACCTCTGGGACAGGGGGCTATGGATACGCAGTATTTT. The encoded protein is CASSPLGQGAMDTQYF. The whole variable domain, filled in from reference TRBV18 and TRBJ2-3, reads NAGVMQNPRHLVRRRGQEARLRCSPMKGHSHVYWYRQLPEEGLKFMVYLQKENIIDESGMPKERFSAEFPKEGPSILRIQQVVRGDSAAYFCASSPLGQGAMDTQYFGPGTRLTVL.

The CDR3 protein is CASSFAGSTTDTQYF. CDR3 nucleotides: TGTGCCAGCAGTTTTGCAGGGTCAACCACAGATACGCAGTATTTT. This chain connects TRBV28 to TRBJ2-3, with D possibly TRBD1 on 5 matching bases. The V gene lost 3 bases and the J gene lost 2 bases, with 12 bases spanning the gap. CDR1 and CDR2 from the germline V gene are MDHEN and SYDVKM. There are 15 residues in the CDR3.